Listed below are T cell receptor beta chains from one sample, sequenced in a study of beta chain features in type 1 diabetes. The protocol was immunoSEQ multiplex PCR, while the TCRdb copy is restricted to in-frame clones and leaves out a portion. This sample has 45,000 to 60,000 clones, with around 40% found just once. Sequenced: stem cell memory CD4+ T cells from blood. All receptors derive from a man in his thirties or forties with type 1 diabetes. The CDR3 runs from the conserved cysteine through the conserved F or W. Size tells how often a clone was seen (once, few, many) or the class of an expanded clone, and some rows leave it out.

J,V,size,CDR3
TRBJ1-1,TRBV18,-,CASSPPADTEAFF
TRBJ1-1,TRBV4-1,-,CASSQDKRPTTGGNLSNTEAFF
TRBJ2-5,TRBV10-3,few,CAISPTKRGGRETQYF
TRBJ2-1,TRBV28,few,CASSTRAGVENEQFF
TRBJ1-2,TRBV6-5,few,CASSYAQGNYGYTF
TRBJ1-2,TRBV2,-,CASSFGQRGEGYTF
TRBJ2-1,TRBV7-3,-,CASSPGGEQFF
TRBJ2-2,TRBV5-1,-,CASSETSVRDTGELFF
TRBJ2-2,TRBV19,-,CASSIESGTGELFF
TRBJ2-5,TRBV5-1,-,CASSPTGLETQYF
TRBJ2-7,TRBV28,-,CASSTPGHYSYEQYF
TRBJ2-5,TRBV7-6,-,CASSLHTGQYF
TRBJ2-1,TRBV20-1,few,CSAIDRVGQFF
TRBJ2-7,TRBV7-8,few,CASSSRDRNVYEQYF
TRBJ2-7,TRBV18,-,CASSPRDRGYEQYF
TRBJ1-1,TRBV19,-,CASSTRWTGVIEAFF
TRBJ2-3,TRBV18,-,CASSPPRISPTDTQYF
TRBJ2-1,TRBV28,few,CASSLERRPYNEQFF
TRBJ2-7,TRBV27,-,CASSYGTGGYEQYF
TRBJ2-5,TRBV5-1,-,CASSFEGPETQYF
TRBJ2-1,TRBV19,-,CASSMSSGRIEQFF
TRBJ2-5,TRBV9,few,CASSVSTSPETQYF
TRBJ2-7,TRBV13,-,CASSLGPASGTNSYEQYF
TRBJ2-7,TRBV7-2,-,CASSTHRGYEQYF
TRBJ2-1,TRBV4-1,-,CASSSTGRNYNEQFF
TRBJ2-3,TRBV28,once,CASSASLWGGRGRDTQYF
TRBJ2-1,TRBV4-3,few,CASSQAGGGSGVNEQFF
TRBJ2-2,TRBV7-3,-,CASSQHRESGELFF
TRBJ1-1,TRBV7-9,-,CASSFLLTGDTEAFF
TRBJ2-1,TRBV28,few,CATKVGPGGDEQFF
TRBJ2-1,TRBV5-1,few,CASSLAGTSGMNEQFF
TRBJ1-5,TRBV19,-,CASSKGRSDQPQHF
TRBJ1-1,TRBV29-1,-,CSVRTGGGVTEAFF
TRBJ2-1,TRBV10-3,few,CAISEYLAGTSGYNEQFF